Shown below are 5 T cell receptor beta chains from a single sample sequenced in a study of T cell responses to AZD1222 COVID-19 vaccine. TCRdb keeps only in-frame clones here, not all; method: immunoSEQ multiplex PCR. The sample records roughly 120,000 clones, roughly nine tenths being singletons. The material was peripheral blood, obtained on day 0 of AZD1222 vaccination. Receptor source: an adult in good health.

This sequence joins TRBV7-2 and TRBJ1-1; D is unresolved. CDR1 and CDR2 from the germline V gene are SGHTA and FQGNSA. This CDR3 has 14 residues. Trimming took 1 base from V and 2 from J, leaving 8 bases between them. CDR3 residues: CASSLDGSNTEAFF. The CDR3 nucleotides are TGTGCCAGCAGCTTAGATGGTAGTAACACTGAAGCTTTCTTT.

V is TRBV11-2 and J is TRBJ2-7; D uncertain. The CDR3 loop spans 15 amino acids. V lost 7 bases and J 0 bases, leaving 16 bases between the germline ends. Germline CDR1 reads SGHAT; CDR2 reads FQNNGV. The CDR3 sequence: CASTQVPISSYEQYF. The CDR3 DNA sequence: TGTGCCAGCACCCAAGTGCCCATTAGCTCCTACGAGCAGTACTTC.

The chain uses TRBV12-3 or TRBV12-4 and TRBJ2-7; D not certain. The CDR3 extends over 13 amino acids. V shed 6 bases and J shed 6 bases, with 15 bases lying between them. The CDR3 DNA sequence: TGTGCCAGCAGCCTCACCTTGGGCGGCGAGCAGTACTTC. It is translated as CASSLTLGGEQYF.

The rearrangement links TRBV5-5 to TRBJ2-7, with D tentatively TRBD2 (6 bases). Germline assignment: CDR1 SGHKS and CDR2 YYEKEE (reference sequence). The CDR3 covers 14 residues. V lost 4 bases and J 3 bases, leaving 14 bases between the germline ends. CDR3 in DNA: TGTGCCAGCAGCGTGGAGGCTAGCGACTACGAGCAGTACTTC. This encodes CASSVEASDYEQYF.

This clone was seen a single time. The chain recombines TRBV10-2 with TRBJ2-3, with TRBD1 as a possible D gene (6 bases). Germline CDR1 and CDR2: WSHSY and SAAADI. The CDR3 covers 15 residues. Between the trimmed V and J ends, which lost 3 bases and 6 bases, there was a span of 16 bases. CDR3 amino acids: CASSEGGWAGDTQYF. The CDR3 DNA sequence: TGCGCCAGCAGTGAAGGGGGATGGGCCGGCGATACGCAGTATTTT.